Listed here are 10 T cell receptor beta chains from one sample, sequenced in a study of shared clonotypes between healthy human individuals. Sequencing was performed with immunoSEQ multiplex PCR; in TCRdb, only in-frame clones are kept and a portion is missing. The profile shows approximately 500,000 clones, roughly 85% of them singletons. The sequencing sample was made of PBMCs. The receptors shown here come from a woman between 35 and 50 years old in good health. Some clones in this sample may be carry-over from other donors' samples.

The chain employs TRBV6-6 and TRBJ2-1, with no clear D. V dropped 5 bases and J dropped 3 bases, with 8 bases sitting between them. The CDR3 length is 13 residues. Germline V gene sequence: CDR1 MNHNY, CDR2 SVGAGI (reference sequence). The CDR3 spells CASSPQDYNEQFF. The CDR3 region has the DNA TGTGCCAGCAGTCCCCAAGACTACAATGAGCAGTTCTTC.

This clone showed up just a few times. The gene calls are TRBV6-5 and TRBJ2-5, with 9 positions matching TRBD2. Germline CDR1 MNHEY, CDR2 SVGAGI. J gave up 5 bases and V 0 bases, and 4 bases lay outside the gene matches. This CDR3 is built from 15 residues. In nucleotides, the CDR3 is TGTGCCAGCAGTTACTCGATAAGCGGGGGGGAGACCCAGTACTTC. It specifies CASSYSISGGETQYF.

This chain joins TRBV5-1 and TRBJ1-1, with no clear D. V was shortened by 0 bases and J by 2 bases, with 14 bases between the two germline ends. Germline CDR1 and CDR2: SGHRS and YFSETQ. CDR3 length: 16 residues. CDR3 DNA: TGCGCCAGCAGCTTGGTGGGGAATCGGGGAAACACTGAAGCTTTCTTT. It specifies CASSLVGNRGNTEAFF.

The J gene is TRBJ2-7, the V gene TRBV19; 7 bases fit TRBD2. Looked up from germline, CDR1 is LNHDA and CDR2 is SQIVND (reference sequence). The CDR3 is made up of 13 amino acids. J lost 6 bases, V lost 6 bases, and 8 bases had no gene match. CDR3 nucleotide sequence: TGTGCCAGTAGATCCAGCGGGGACGTCGAGCAGTACTTC. It encodes CASRSSGDVEQYF.

The genes are TRBV6-1 and TRBJ2-1, with D perhaps assigned TRBD1 or TRBD2 (5 bases each). CDR1 is MNHNS, CDR2 SASEGT, per germline. The CDR3 contains 15 residues. V shed 7 bases and J shed 4 bases, with 17 bases lying between them. CDR3 loop: CASKRARDGYNEQFF. The CDR3 DNA is TGTGCCAGCAAGAGGGCGAGGGACGGTTACAATGAGCAGTTCTTC.

This rearrangement joins TRBV5-8 to TRBJ2-7; D not certain. The germline CDR1 and CDR2 sequences are SGHTS and YDEGEE. CDR3 size: 14 residues. V was shortened by 0 bases and J by 2 bases, with 9 bases between the two germline ends. The CDR3: CASSLDHRTYEQYF. In DNA, the CDR3 is TGTGCCAGCAGCTTGGACCACCGGACCTACGAGCAGTACTTC. Full variable domain (outside the CDR3, taken from reference TRBV5-8 and TRBJ2-7): EAGVTQSPTHLIKTRGQQATLRCSPISGHTSVYWYQQALGLGLQFLLWYDEGEERNRGNFPPRFSGRQFPNYSSELNVNALELEDSALYLCASSLDHRTYEQYFGPGTRLTVT.

The J gene is TRBJ2-7, the V gene TRBV5-6; possible D gene TRBD2, 5 bases. V was pared by 0 bases and J by 2 bases, with 9 bases between. CDR1 is SGHDT, CDR2 YYEEEE, per germline. The CDR3 has 14 residues. CDR3 in amino acids: CASSLGHGAYEQYF. The CDR3 DNA reads TGTGCCAGCAGCTTGGGACACGGGGCCTACGAGCAGTACTTC. Supplemented by reference TRBV5-6 and TRBJ2-7, the full variable domain reads DAGVTQSPTHLIKTRGQQVTLRCSPKSGHDTVSWYQQALGQGPQFIFQYYEEEERQRGNFPDRFSGHQFPNYSSELNVNALLLGDSALYLCASSLGHGAYEQYFGPGTRLTVT.

Comments on this clone: A junction boundary mismatches the germline segment, possibly from a read error. The rearrangement joins TRBV6-1 to TRBJ2-3; no clear D gene. CDR1 is MNHNS, CDR2 SASEGT, per germline. This CDR3 has 14 amino acids. In DNA, the CDR3 is TGTGCCAGCAATGAACTCTACTCCACAGATACGCAGTATTTT. Protein product: CASNELYSTDTQYF.

The chain recombines TRBV7-3 with TRBJ2-7, with D possibly being TRBD2 (7 bases). V lost 5 bases and J 4 bases, leaving 18 bases between the germline ends. This CDR3 comprises 15 residues. Per the germline V gene, CDR1 is SGHTA and CDR2 is FQGTGA. The CDR3 here is CASSTRRGGNYEQYF. The CDR3 DNA reads as TGTGCCAGCAGCACGAGGCGCGGGGGCAATTACGAGCAGTACTTC.

This chain uses TRBV28 with TRBJ1-2, with 7 nucleotides matching TRBD1. Trimming cost V 5 bases and J 8 bases; bases outside gene matches: 11. This CDR3 comprises 14 residues. Germline loops: CDR1 MDHEN, CDR2 SYDVKM. The CDR3 here is CASSPQGVRKGYTF. DNA for the CDR3: TGTGCCAGCAGTCCCCAGGGGGTGAGGAAGGGCTACACCTTC.